This TCR beta chain appears in the sequencing data of a study of beta chain features in type 1 diabetes. General study findings and limits: Shortening that was moderate but significant affected the TCRB CDR3s of Type 1 diabetes patients in all four CD4+ subsets. A pattern of fewer insertions and more deletions at VDJ junctions was seen in type 1 diabetes patients.

This clone was counted a few times. The antigen is not known. Expressed TCRB transcripts were sequenced because the isolated RNA had all been reverse transcribed beforehand. The assay was immunoSEQ multiplex PCR, and TCRdb's table has in-frame clones only and misses some. The repertoire consists of hundreds of thousands of clones, with 11% occurring once and the leading ten covering more than 0.015%. CDR1 is SGDLS and CDR2 is YYNGEE in the germline V gene. The CDR3 spans 16 residues. V lost 4 bases to trimming and J lost 3 bases; unmatched junction nucleotides: 8. The J gene is TRBJ2-1, the V gene TRBV9, with 9 bases matching TRBD2. The TCR sequence derives from a man aged 25 to 40 with type 1 diabetes. The specimen sequenced was naive CD4+ T cells from blood. The CDR3: CASSSRAGGFYNEQFF. In DNA, the CDR3 is TGTGCCAGCAGCTCCCGAGCGGGGGGCTTCTACAATGAGCAGTTCTTC.